The 5 T cell receptor beta chains in this list originate from one sample, sequenced in a study of blood T cell repertoires in COVID-19. Measured with immunoSEQ multiplex PCR; TCRdb has only the in-frame clones, and not every one. The table has fewer than 200,000 clones, 84% seen once. The sequenced sample was peripheral blood. These receptor sequences come from a human donor in a cohort sampled during active COVID-19.

J is TRBJ2-1 and V is TRBV19; D possibly corresponds to TRBD2 (6 bases). The CDR3 runs 14 residues. The germline V gene encodes CDR1 LNHDA and CDR2 SQIVND (reference sequence). V lost 1 base and J lost 11, with 15 bases in between. This chain's CDR3 is CASSIGRQGGKQFF. CDR3 in DNA: TGTGCCAGTAGTATAGGGAGGCAGGGAGGCAAGCAGTTCTTC.

The V and J genes are TRBV6-6 and TRBJ1-1; TRBD1 is a possible D gene (5 bases). V was clipped by 2 bases and J by 6 bases, with 16 bases between them. The CDR3 loop spans 15 amino acids. In germline, CDR1 is MNHNY, CDR2 SVGAGI (reference sequence). CDR3 sequence reads: CASSYRTPVPSEAFF. The CDR3, as DNA: TGTGCCAGCAGTTACAGGACACCTGTCCCTTCTGAAGCTTTCTTT.

The V call is TRBV7-9, the J call TRBJ1-2; tentatively, D is TRBD1 (6 bases). The germline V gene has CDR1 SEHNR and CDR2 FQNEAQ (reference sequence). Trimming shortened V by 3 bases and J by 8 bases, and 10 bases separated the two germline ends. This CDR3 has 12 amino acids. The CDR3 DNA is TGTGCCAGCAGCTTCCAGGGGCGCGGCTACACCTTC. The encoded protein is CASSFQGRGYTF.

The V and J genes are TRBV5-8 and TRBJ1-4; D ambiguous. CDR3 size: 15 residues. Germline assignment: CDR1 SGHTS and CDR2 YDEGEE. V was pared by 3 bases and J by 4 bases, with 13 bases between. CDR3 coding DNA: TGTGCCAGCAGCTGGGCATTTGTGATTAATGAAAAACTGTTTTTT. Protein sequence: CASSWAFVINEKLFF.

The chain employs TRBV2 and TRBJ2-5, with TRBD2 as a possible D gene (6 bases). CDR3 length: 12 amino acids. The V gene lost 4 bases and the J gene lost 4 bases, with 7 bases spanning the gap. Germline V lookup: CDR1 SNHLY, CDR2 FYNNEI. CDR3 nucleotides: TGTGCCAGCAGTGGGGGGGTAGAGACCCAGTACTTC. Amino acids: CASSGGVETQYF.